One and the same sample provided the 20 T cell receptor beta chains below, sequenced in a study of T-cell reconstitution after alpha-beta-depleted transplantation in children. The library targeted TCRbeta and was prepared with unique molecular identifiers. TCRdb fed the PCR reads into MiXCR, producing one record per CDR3 protein. The sample consists of approximately 500,000 distinct CDR3 sequences, 10% of them appearing once. Material: PBMCs, obtained before TCRalphabeta/CD19-depleted stem cell transplant. The receptor set was obtained from a child aged 2 to 10 with inherited bone marrow failure, due to receive a stem cell transplant.

This clonotype was counted many times. The CDR3 DNA reads TGCGCCAGCAGCCCTACCCCGGGACAGGCTTCCTATGGCTACACCTTC. Protein product: CASSPTPGQASYGYTF. The genes are TRBV5-1 and TRBJ1-2; 8 bases match TRBD1. V dropped 4 bases and J dropped 4; count of bases not matched to a gene: 12. This CDR3 has 16 residues. Germline CDR1 SGHRS, CDR2 YFSETQ.

In this sample, this clonotype turned up many times. This chain connects TRBV5-8 to TRBJ2-1; the match to TRBD2 covers 10 bases. This CDR3 comprises 15 residues. The V and J ends lost 4 bases and 8 bases, in that order; junction bases with no gene match: 9. Germline assignment: CDR1 SGHTS and CDR2 YDEGEE. The CDR3 DNA reads TGTGCCAGCAGCCTCCATCTAGCGGGAGAGGATGAGCAGTTCTTC. Protein sequence: CASSLHLAGEDEQFF. Filled out from reference TRBV5-8 and TRBJ2-1, the complete variable domain reads EAGVTQSPTHLIKTRGQQATLRCSPISGHTSVYWYQQALGLGLQFLLWYDEGEERNRGNFPPRFSGRQFPNYSSELNVNALELEDSALYLCASSLHLAGEDEQFFGPGTRLTVL.

A word on this clonotype: The junction and the germline gene differ at one end; a read error may be behind it. J is TRBJ2-1 and V is TRBV24-1; 8 nucleotides match TRBD2. The CDR3 spans 16 residues. CDR1 KGHDR and CDR2 SFDVKD come from the germline V gene. CDR3 in DNA: TGTGCCACCAGTGATTTATCGGGAGGGCTCTACAATGAGCAGGTCTTC. This codes for CATSDLSGGLYNEQVF.

This clonotype came up many times. This chain links TRBV7-6 with TRBJ2-1; D gene uncertain. Germline lookup yields CDR1 SGHVS and CDR2 FNYEAQ. The germline V and J ends were trimmed by 0 bases and 6 bases, with 6 bases remaining between them. The CDR3 totals 13 residues. The CDR3 DNA sequence: TGTGCCAGCAGCTTAGCGCGCAGCAATGAGCAGTTCTTC. It codes for CASSLARSNEQFF.

This clonotype was observed many times. This sequence joins TRBV7-9 and TRBJ2-7; TRBD1 aligns across 7 bases. Trimming removed 1 base from V and 1 base from J; junction bases left unmatched: 7. The germline gives CDR1 SEHNR, CDR2 FQNEAQ (reference sequence). The CDR3 covers 16 residues. The CDR3 is CASSLVGQGESYEQYF. In DNA form, the CDR3 reads TGTGCCAGCAGCTTAGTAGGCCAGGGGGAGTCCTACGAGCAGTACTTC.

The chain uses TRBV6-5 and TRBJ1-1; no firm D call. CDR3 length equals 14 residues. The V gene lost 0 bases and the J gene lost 4 bases, with 9 bases spanning the gap. Germline loops: CDR1 MNHEY, CDR2 SVGAGI. The CDR3 nucleotides read TGTGCCAGCAGTTACTCGAAGATAGGCACTGAAGCTTTCTTT. Encoded protein: CASSYSKIGTEAFF.

A few counts support this clonotype. The chain uses TRBV4-3 and TRBJ2-1; 11 nucleotides align to TRBD2. Germline V gene lookup returns CDR1 LGHNA and CDR2 YSLEER. Unmatched junction bases numbered 7, after V lost 0 bases and J lost 0 bases. This CDR3 region has 19 residues. Here the CDR3 DNA reads TGCGCCAGCAGCCAAGACGCGGTAGCGGGAGGGCCCTCCTACAATGAGCAGTTCTTC. Residues: CASSQDAVAGGPSYNEQFF.

This chain links TRBV30 with TRBJ2-5; TRBD1 is a possible D gene (6 bases). The germline CDR1 and CDR2 sequences are GTSNPN and SVGIG (reference sequence). There are 14 residues in the CDR3. The ends were cut back, 2 bases at V and 4 bases at J, with 14 bases in the middle. The chain's CDR3 is CAWSTRGGRETQYF. The CDR3 DNA sequence: TGTGCCTGGAGTACCCGTGGGGGCCGAGAGACCCAGTACTTC.

This clonotype occurred many times. The chain employs TRBV6-2 or TRBV6-3 and TRBJ2-1; D not certain. Trimming pared 6 bases from V and 7 bases from J, leaving 16 bases between. CDR1 is MNHEY and CDR2 is SVGEGT in the germline V gene. This CDR3 comprises 14 residues. The CDR3 region has the DNA TGTGCCAGCAGCAGGCATCGAGAGGTGAATGAGCAGTTCTTC. Amino acid sequence: CASSRHREVNEQFF.

This clonotype was found many times. The CDR3 sequence: CSIYPGSVTTLGTYEQYF. CDR3 coding DNA: TGCAGCATTTACCCCGGGAGTGTTACGACACTTGGGACCTACGAGCAGTACTTC. The chain employs TRBV29-1 and TRBJ2-7, with TRBD2 as a possible D gene (6 bases). Germline values: CDR1 SQVTM, CDR2 ANQGSEA. V lost 8 bases and J lost 2, with 31 bases in between. The CDR3 length is 18 residues.

This clonotype was observed many times. This rearrangement joins TRBV29-1 to TRBJ2-1; TRBD2 might be the D (6 bases). Trimming took off 5 bases at V and 0 bases at J, with 11 bases between the two ends. The germline V gene encodes CDR1 SQVTM and CDR2 ANQGSEA. The CDR3 totals 14 residues. The CDR3 loop reads CSVFGGRSYNEQFF. The CDR3 nucleotides are TGCAGCGTTTTCGGGGGTCGCTCCTACAATGAGCAGTTCTTC.

Details on this clonotype: This sequence may be a read error, since a much larger clone differs from it by one base. V and J are TRBV29-1 and TRBJ2-1; 7 positions match TRBD2. CDR1 is SQVTM and CDR2 is ANQGSEA in the germline V gene. The CDR3 is 14 residues long. The DNA for the CDR3 is TGCAGCGTTGAAGGGCGGGAGCGAGACAATGAGCAGGTCTTC. Its protein is CSVEGRERDNEQVF.

This clonotype was counted ten times or more. V gene TRBV20-1 combines with J gene TRBJ2-1; D is undetermined. CDR1 DFQATT and CDR2 SNEGSKA come from the germline V gene (reference sequence). V shed 0 bases and J shed 8 bases, with 11 bases lying between them. This CDR3 has 13 residues. The DNA of the CDR3 is TGCAGTGCTAGAGAGTATATTGTGGATGAGCAGTTCTTC. Translation: CSAREYIVDEQFF.

This clonotype was counted between two and nine times. The J gene is TRBJ1-1, the V gene TRBV6-5, with a weak D call TRBD1 (5 bases). Germline-derived CDR1 and CDR2 are MNHEY and SVGAGI. V shed 0 bases and J shed 11 bases, with 19 bases lying between them. The CDR3 runs 15 residues. CDR3 sequence (DNA): TGTGCCAGCAGTTACTCAACAGGCGTGGCAATGGCGGCTTTCTTT. This gives the protein CASSYSTGVAMAAFF.

This clonotype was counted ten times or more. This chain joins TRBV12-3 or TRBV12-4 and TRBJ1-3; unclear D gene. V was shortened by 3 bases and J by 0 bases, with 9 bases between the two germline ends. There are 15 residues in the CDR3. This CDR3 reads CASSFGRYSGNTIYF. CDR3 coding DNA: TGTGCCAGCAGTTTCGGGCGGTACTCTGGAAACACCATATATTTT.

This clonotype has a count of ten or more. The chain carries TRBV7-9 and TRBJ2-6, with D perhaps TRBD2 (5 bases). This CDR3 contains 16 residues. V was shortened by 5 bases and J by 0 bases, with 11 bases between the two germline ends. Germline CDR1 SEHNR, CDR2 FQNEAQ (reference sequence). The CDR3 here is CASSDYGLSGANVLTF. The CDR3 nucleotides are TGTGCCAGCAGCGACTACGGGCTCTCTGGGGCCAACGTCCTGACTTTC.

This clonotype was found many times. This rearrangement joins TRBV10-3 to TRBJ2-7; D might be TRBD2 (5 bases). Trimming shortened V by 10 bases and J by 3 bases, and 19 bases separated the two germline ends. CDR1 and CDR2 (germline): ENHRY, SYGVKD. The CDR3 length is 14 residues. The chain's CDR3 is CATRPKGEVYEQYF. The CDR3 bases are TGTGCCACCCGGCCCAAGGGAGAGGTCTACGAGCAGTACTTC.

This clonotype was seen just once. A much more abundant neighbour one base away suggests this may be a read error. The CDR3 nucleotides are TGTGCCAGCAGTTTATACGGGACAGGGGCGGATAATCAGCCCCAGCATTTT. As protein: CASSLYGTGADNQPQHF. The chain recombines TRBV27 with TRBJ1-5; TRBD1 matches 10 bases. This CDR3 region has 17 residues. The ends lost 1 base at V and 4 bases at J; junction bases unmatched: 7. Germline CDR1 reads MNHEY; CDR2 reads SMNVEV (reference sequence).

The chain has TRBV12-3 or TRBV12-4 and TRBJ2-1, with TRBD2 matching 9 bases. This CDR3 comprises 15 residues. The V and J ends lost 8 bases and 6 bases, in that order; junction bases with no gene match: 11. The DNA of the CDR3 is TGTGCCAGCGACGCCGCGGGAGGGCCCACCAATGAGCAGTTCTTC. This codes for CASDAAGGPTNEQFF.

This clonotype was observed a handful of times. The chain employs TRBV19 and TRBJ1-2; D is ambiguous. CDR3 length: 17 amino acids. Germline V gene lookup returns CDR1 LNHDA and CDR2 SQIVND (reference sequence). V shed 5 bases and J shed 5 bases, with 24 bases lying between them. The CDR3 loop reads CASSSSHGSRALYGYTF. CDR3 DNA: TGTGCCAGTAGTTCGTCCCATGGGTCGAGGGCACTATATGGCTACACCTTC.